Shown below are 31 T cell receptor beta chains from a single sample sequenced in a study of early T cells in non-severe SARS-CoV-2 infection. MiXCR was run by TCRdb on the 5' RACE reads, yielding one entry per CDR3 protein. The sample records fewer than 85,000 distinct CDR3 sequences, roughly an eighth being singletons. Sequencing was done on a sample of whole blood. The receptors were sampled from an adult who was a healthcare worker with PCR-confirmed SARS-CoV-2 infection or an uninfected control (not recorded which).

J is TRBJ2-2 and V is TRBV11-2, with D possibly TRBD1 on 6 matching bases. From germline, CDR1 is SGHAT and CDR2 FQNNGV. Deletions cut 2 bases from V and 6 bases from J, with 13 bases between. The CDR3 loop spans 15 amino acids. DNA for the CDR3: TGTGCCAGCAGCTTAATCCAGGGGACGGCCGGGGAGCTGTTTTTT. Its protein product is CASSLIQGTAGELFF.

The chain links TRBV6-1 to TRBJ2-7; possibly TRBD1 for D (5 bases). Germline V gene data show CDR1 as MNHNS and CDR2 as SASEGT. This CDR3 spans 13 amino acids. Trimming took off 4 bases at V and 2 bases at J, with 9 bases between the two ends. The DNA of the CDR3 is TGTGCCAGCAGTGCGAGCAGGGCCTACGAGCAGTACTTC. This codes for CASSASRAYEQYF.

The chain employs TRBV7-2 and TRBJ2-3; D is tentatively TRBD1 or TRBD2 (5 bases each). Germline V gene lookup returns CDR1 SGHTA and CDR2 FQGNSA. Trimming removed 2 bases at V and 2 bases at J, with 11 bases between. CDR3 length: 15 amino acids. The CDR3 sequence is CASSLWGTLTDTQYF. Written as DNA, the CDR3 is TGTGCCAGCAGCTTATGGGGGACCCTCACAGATACGCAGTATTTT.

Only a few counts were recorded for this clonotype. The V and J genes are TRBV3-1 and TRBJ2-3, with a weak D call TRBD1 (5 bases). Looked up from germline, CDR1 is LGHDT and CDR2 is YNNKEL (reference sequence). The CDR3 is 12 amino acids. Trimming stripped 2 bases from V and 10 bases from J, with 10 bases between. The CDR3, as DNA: TGTGCCAGCAGCCAATCTGGGGCGGCGCAGTATTTT. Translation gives CASSQSGAAQYF.

The CDR3 here is CASSLAVETQYF. Here the CDR3 DNA reads TGTGCCAGCAGCTTAGCGGTCGAGACCCAGTACTTC. V is TRBV7-9 and J is TRBJ2-5, with D unresolved. Trimming shortened V by 0 bases and J by 5 bases, and 4 bases separated the two germline ends. The V gene's germline CDR1 is SEHNR and CDR2 FQNEAQ (reference sequence). CDR3 length: 12 amino acids.

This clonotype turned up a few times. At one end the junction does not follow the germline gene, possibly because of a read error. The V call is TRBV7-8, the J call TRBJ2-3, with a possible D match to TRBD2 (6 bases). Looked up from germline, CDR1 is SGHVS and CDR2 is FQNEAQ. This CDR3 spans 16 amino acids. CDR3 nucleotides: TGTGTCAGCAGCTTAGCCCTAGGGAGGACCACAGATACGCAGTATTTT. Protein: CVSSLALGRTTDTQYF. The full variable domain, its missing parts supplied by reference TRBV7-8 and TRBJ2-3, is GAGVSQSPRYKVAKRGQDVALRCDPISGHVSLFWYQQALGQGPEFLTYFQNEAQLDKSGLPSDRFFAERPEGSVSTLKIQRTQQEDSAVYLCVSSLALGRTTDTQYFGPGTRLTVL.

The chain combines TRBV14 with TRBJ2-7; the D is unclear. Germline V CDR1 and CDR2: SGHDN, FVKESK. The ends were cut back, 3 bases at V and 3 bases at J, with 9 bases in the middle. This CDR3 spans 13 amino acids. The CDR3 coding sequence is TGTGCCAGCAGCCAGTATACCAACTACGAGCAGTACTTC. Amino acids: CASSQYTNYEQYF.

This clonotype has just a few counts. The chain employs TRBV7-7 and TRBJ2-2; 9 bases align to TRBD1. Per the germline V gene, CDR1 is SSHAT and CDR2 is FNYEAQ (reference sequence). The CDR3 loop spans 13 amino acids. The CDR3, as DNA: TGTGCTAGCCAGACAGGGGGGACCGGGGAGCTGTTTTTT. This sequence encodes CASQTGGTGELFF.

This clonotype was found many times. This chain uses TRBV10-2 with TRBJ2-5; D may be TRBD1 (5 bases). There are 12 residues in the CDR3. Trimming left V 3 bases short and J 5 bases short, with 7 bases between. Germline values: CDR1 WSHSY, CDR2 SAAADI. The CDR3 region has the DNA TGCGCCAGCAGTGATAGGGGTGAGACCCAGTACTTC. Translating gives CASSDRGETQYF.

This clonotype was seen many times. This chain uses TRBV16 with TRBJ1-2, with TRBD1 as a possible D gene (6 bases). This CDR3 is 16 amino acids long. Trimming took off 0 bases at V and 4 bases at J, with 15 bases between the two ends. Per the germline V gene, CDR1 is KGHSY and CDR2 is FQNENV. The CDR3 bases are TGTGCCAGCAGCCAATCGGCCAGCAGGGGCGGCTATGGCTACACCTTC. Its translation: CASSQSASRGGYGYTF.

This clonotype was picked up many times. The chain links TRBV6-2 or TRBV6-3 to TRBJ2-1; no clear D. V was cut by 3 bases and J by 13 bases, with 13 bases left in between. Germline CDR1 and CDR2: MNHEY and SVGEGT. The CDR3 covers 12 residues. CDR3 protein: CASSYHGPSQFF. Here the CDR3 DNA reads TGTGCCAGCAGTTATCACGGGCCCTCTCAGTTCTTC.

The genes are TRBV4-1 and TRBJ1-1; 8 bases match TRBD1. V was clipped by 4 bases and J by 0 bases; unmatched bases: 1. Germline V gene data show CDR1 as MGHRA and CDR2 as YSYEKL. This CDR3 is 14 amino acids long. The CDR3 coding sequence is TGCGCCAGCAGCCCCAGGGGGCTGAACACTGAAGCTTTCTTT. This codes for CASSPRGLNTEAFF.

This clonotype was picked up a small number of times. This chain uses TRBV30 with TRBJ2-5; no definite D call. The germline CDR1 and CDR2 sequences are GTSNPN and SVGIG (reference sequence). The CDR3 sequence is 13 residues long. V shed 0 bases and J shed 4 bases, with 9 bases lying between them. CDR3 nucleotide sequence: TGTGCCTGGAGTGTAGGCGCGGTAGAGACCCAGTACTTC. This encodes CAWSVGAVETQYF. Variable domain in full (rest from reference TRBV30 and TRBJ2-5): SQTIHQWPATLVQPVGSPLSLECTVEGTSNPNLYWYRQAAGRGLQLLFYSVGIGQISSEVPQNLSASRPQDRQFILSSKKLLLSDSGFYLCAWSVGAVETQYFGPGTRLLVL.

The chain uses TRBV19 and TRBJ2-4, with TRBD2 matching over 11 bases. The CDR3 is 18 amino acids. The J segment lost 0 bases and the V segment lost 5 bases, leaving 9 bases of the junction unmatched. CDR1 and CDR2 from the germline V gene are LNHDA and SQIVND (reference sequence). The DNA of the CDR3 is TGTGCCAGTAGTCTCACTAGCGGGAGTTTTGGAGCCAAAAACATTCAGTACTTC. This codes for CASSLTSGSFGAKNIQYF. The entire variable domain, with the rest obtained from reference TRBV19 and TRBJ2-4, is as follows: DGGITQSPKYLFRKEGQNVTLSCEQNLNHDAMYWYRQDPGQGLRLIYYSQIVNDFQKGDIAEGYSVSREKKESFPLTVTSAQKNPTAFYLCASSLTSGSFGAKNIQYFGAGTRLSVL.

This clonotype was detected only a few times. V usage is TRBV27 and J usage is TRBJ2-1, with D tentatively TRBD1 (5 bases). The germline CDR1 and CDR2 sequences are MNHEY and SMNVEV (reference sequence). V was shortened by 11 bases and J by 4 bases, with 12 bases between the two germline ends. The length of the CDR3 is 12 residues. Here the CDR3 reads CAPGRTYNEQFF. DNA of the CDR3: TGTGCCCCGGGCAGGACATACAATGAGCAGTTCTTC.

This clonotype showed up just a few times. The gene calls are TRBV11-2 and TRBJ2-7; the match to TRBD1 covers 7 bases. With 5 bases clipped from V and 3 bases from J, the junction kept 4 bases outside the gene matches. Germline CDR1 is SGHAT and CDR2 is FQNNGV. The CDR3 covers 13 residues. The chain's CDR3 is CASSPGQNYEQYF. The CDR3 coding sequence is TGTGCCAGCAGCCCGGGACAGAACTACGAGCAGTACTTC.

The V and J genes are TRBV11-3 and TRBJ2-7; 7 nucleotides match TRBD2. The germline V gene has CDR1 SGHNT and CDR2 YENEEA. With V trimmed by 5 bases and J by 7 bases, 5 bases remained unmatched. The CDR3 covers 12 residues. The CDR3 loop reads CASSPGREEQYF. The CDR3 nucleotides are TGTGCCAGCAGCCCAGGGCGGGAGGAGCAGTACTTC.

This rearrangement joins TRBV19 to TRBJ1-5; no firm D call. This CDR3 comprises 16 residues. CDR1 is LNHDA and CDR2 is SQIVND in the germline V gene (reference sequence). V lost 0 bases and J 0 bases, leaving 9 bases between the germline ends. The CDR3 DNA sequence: TGTGCCAGTAGTATAGATTGGTACCTTAGCAATCAGCCCCAGCATTTT. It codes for CASSIDWYLSNQPQHF.

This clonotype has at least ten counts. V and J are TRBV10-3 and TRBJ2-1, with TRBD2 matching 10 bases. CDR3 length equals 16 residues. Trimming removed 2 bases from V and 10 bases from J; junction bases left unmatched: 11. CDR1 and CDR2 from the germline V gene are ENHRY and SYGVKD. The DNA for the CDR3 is TGTGCCATCAGTGAGGCAGCGGGGGGGCTTATCTGGGAGCAGTTCTTC. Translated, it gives CAISEAAGGLIWEQFF.

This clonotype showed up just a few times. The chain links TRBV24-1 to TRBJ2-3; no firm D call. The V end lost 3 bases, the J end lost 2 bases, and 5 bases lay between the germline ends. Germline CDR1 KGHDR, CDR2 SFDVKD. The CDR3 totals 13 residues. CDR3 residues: CATSDGFTDTQYF. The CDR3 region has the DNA TGTGCCACCAGTGATGGTTTCACAGATACGCAGTATTTT.

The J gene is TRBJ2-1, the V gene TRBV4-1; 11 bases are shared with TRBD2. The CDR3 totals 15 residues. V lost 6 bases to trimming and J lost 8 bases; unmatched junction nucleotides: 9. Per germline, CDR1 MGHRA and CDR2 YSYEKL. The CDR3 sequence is CASSRIAGGGDEQFF. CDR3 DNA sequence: TGCGCCAGCAGTCGGATAGCGGGAGGGGGCGATGAGCAGTTCTTC.

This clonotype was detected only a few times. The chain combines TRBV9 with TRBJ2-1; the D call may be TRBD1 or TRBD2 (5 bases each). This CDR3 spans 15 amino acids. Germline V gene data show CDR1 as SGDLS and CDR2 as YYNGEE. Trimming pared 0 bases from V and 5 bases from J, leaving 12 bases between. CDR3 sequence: CASSVDGAPDNEQFF. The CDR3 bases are TGTGCCAGCAGCGTAGACGGGGCACCAGACAATGAGCAGTTCTTC.

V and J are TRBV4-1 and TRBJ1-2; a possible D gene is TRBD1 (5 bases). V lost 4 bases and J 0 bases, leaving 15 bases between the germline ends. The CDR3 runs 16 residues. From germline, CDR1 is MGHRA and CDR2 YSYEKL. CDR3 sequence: CASSLVPGTTNYGYTF. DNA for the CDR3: TGCGCCAGCAGCCTGGTTCCCGGGACCACTAACTATGGCTACACCTTC.

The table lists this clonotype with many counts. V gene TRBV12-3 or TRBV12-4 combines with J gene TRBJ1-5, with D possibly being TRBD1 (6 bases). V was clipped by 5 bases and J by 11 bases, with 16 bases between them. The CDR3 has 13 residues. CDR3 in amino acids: CASSRGWNGAQHF. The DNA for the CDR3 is TGTGCCAGCAGTAGGGGGTGGAACGGAGCCCAGCATTTT.

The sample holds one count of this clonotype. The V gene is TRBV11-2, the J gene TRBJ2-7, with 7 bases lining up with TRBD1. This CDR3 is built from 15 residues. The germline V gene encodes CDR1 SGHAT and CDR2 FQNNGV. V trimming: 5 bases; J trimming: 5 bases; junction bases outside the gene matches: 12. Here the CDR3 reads CASSDPRQGGDEQYF. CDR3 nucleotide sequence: TGTGCCAGCAGCGACCCTCGACAGGGCGGTGACGAGCAGTACTTC. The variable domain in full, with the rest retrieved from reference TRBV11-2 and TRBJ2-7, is EAGVAQSPRYKIIEKRQSVAFWCNPISGHATLYWYQQILGQGPKLLIQFQNNGVVDDSQLPKDRFSAERLKGVDSTLKIQPAKLEDSAVYLCASSDPRQGGDEQYFGPGTRLTVT.

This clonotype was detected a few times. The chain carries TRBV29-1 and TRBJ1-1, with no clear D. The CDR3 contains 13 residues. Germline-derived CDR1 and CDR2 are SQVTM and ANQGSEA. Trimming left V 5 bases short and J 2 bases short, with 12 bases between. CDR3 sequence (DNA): TGCAGCGTTATGTTGGGAGGTAACACTGAAGCTTTCTTT. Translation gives CSVMLGGNTEAFF. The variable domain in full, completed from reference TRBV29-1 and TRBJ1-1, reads SAVISQKPSRDICQRGTSLTIQCQVDSQVTMMFWYRQQPGQSLTLIATANQGSEATYESGFVIDKFPISRPNLTFSTLTVSNMSPEDSSIYLCSVMLGGNTEAFFGQGTRLTVV.

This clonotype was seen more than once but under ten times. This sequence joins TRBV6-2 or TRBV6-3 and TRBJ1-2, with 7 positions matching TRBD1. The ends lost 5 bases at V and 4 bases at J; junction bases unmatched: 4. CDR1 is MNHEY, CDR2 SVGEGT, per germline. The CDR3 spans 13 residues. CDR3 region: CASSRDRPYGYTF. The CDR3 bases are TGTGCCAGCAGTAGGGACAGACCCTATGGCTACACCTTC.

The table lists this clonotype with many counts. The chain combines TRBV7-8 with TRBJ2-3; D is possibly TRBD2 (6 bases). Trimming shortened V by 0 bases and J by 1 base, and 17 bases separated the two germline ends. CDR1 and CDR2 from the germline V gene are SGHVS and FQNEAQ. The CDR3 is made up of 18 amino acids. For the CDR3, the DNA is TGTGCCAGCAGCTTAGCAGCCGCTGTACTAGCAGGCACAGATACGCAGTATTTT. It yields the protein CASSLAAAVLAGTDTQYF.

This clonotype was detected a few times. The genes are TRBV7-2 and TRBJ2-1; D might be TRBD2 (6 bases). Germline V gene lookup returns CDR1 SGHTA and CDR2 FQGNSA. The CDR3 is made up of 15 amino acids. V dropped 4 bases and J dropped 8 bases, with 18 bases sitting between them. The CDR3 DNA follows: TGTGCCAGCAGCTCCGGGACTCTCCAGTGGTATGAGCAGTTCTTC. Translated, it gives CASSSGTLQWYEQFF.

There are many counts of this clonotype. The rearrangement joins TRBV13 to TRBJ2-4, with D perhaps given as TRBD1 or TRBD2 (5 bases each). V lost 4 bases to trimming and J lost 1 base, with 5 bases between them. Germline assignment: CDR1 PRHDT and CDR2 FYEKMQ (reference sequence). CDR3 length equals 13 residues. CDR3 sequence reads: CASSWGAKNIQYF. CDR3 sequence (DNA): TGTGCCAGCAGCTGGGGGGCCAAAAACATTCAGTACTTC.

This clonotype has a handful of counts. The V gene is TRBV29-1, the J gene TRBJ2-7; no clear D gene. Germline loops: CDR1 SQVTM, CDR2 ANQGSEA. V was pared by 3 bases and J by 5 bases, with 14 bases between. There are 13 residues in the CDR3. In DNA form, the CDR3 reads TGCAGCGTTGATGTCGGCGACATCCACGAGCAGTACTTC. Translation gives CSVDVGDIHEQYF.